The 13 T cell receptor beta chains reported below all come from one sample, sequenced in a study of vaccination and CD4 T cells after COVID-19 (dated by TCRdb to between 2022 and 2023). Antigens for these TCRs are unknown. This specimen's treatment or condition label, interpreted: roughly nine-day PBMC culture with coronavirus spike peptide pools or control peptides (ViraFEST assay). Library preparation employed PCR. Sequencing relied on an Illumina iSeq 100. DNA from cultured CD4+ T cells was subjected to TCR sequencing with the Oncomine TCR Beta short-read assay at the Johns Hopkins FTIC core. TCRdb applied fastp at Q25 and MiXCR to the public reads, then kept only in-frame beta chains. Rows are combined by CDR3 protein, so each entry shows the most common genes and DNA. A total of some 20,000 distinct CDR3 sequences appear in this sample, 20% to 30% of them only once. Together, the top ten hold about 11% of the sample.

The sequencing input was cultured CD4+ T cells from blood. All receptors come from a human donor with COVID-19.

The CDR3 nucleotides read TGTGCCAGCAGCGTAGCCCCTGGAGGGAACACTGAAGCTTTCTTT. This encodes CASSVAPGGNTEAFF. The chain links TRBV9 to TRBJ1-1; D is unclear. Germline-derived CDR1 and CDR2 are SGDLS and YYNGEE. V dropped 0 bases and J dropped 1 base, with 10 bases sitting between them. The CDR3 has 15 amino acids.

CDR3: CSVEDRLYGYTF. In DNA form, the CDR3 reads TGCAGCGTTGAGGACAGACTCTATGGCTACACCTTC. The genes are TRBV29-1 and TRBJ1-2, with TRBD1 as a possible D gene (6 bases). Per germline, CDR1 SQVTM and CDR2 ANQGSEA. This CDR3 is built from 12 residues. V was shortened by 3 bases and J by 4 bases, with 9 bases between the two germline ends.

V and J are TRBV6-2 or TRBV6-3 and TRBJ1-5; 8 positions match TRBD1. The CDR3 totals 15 residues. Per germline, CDR1 MNHEY and CDR2 SVGEGT. V gave up 5 bases and J gave up 2 bases; unmatched junction bases: 5. The CDR3 DNA reads TGTGCCAGCAGTCGGACAGGGTTGGGCAATCAGCCCCAGCATTTT. Translation gives CASSRTGLGNQPQHF.

V and J are TRBV6-5 and TRBJ1-5; no clear D. Germline loops: CDR1 MNHEY, CDR2 SVGAGI. The CDR3 totals 12 residues. V lost 4 bases to trimming and J lost 2 bases, with 3 bases between them. The chain's CDR3 is CASSSGNQPQHF. The CDR3 nucleotides are TGTGCCAGCAGTTCGGGCAATCAGCCCCAGCATTTT.

This chain uses TRBV5-8 with TRBJ2-6; no definite D call. This CDR3 is 17 amino acids long. Germline loops: CDR1 SGHTS, CDR2 YDEGEE. V shed 0 bases and J shed 0 bases, with 10 bases lying between them. The CDR3 DNA is TGTGCCAGCAGCTTGGTCGGAAAGGGCTCTGGGGCCAACGTCCTGACTTTC. Translation gives CASSLVGKGSGANVLTF.

This clonotype was picked up a small number of times. V gene TRBV12-3 or TRBV12-4 combines with J gene TRBJ2-5; 7 bases are shared with TRBD2. This CDR3 spans 14 amino acids. Trimming took 4 bases from V and 1 from J; bases not matched to a gene: 3. CDR3 bases: TGTGCCAGCAGTTGGGGGACTATCCAAGAGACCCAGTACTTC. Translation gives CASSWGTIQETQYF.

The rearrangement joins TRBV7-9 to TRBJ2-5; TRBD1 is a possible D gene (7 bases). Per germline, CDR1 SEHNR and CDR2 FQNEAQ (reference sequence). The CDR3 is 16 amino acids. V was trimmed by 4 bases and J by 5 bases, leaving 20 bases between them. The CDR3 DNA follows: TGTGCCAGCAGCTCCTCCTGGGACCCAGGGGGGGAGACCCAGTACTTC. This translates into CASSSSWDPGGETQYF.

There are a few counts of this clonotype. V gene TRBV20-1 combines with J gene TRBJ2-5; no clear D. Germline V gene lookup returns CDR1 DFQATT and CDR2 SNEGSKA (reference sequence). V lost 5 bases and J lost 5, with 9 bases in between. The CDR3 totals 11 residues. CDR3 region: CSAGKLETQYF. The CDR3 nucleotides read TGCAGTGCTGGGAAACTGGAGACCCAGTACTTC.

V is TRBV2 and J is TRBJ2-7; tentatively, D is TRBD1 (6 bases). CDR3 length: 14 residues. Deletions cut 6 bases from V and 3 bases from J, with 15 bases between. Germline loops: CDR1 SNHLY, CDR2 FYNNEI. CDR3 nucleotides: TGTGCCAGCAGACAGGGTTTAAACATCTACGAGCAGTACTTC. It yields the protein CASRQGLNIYEQYF.

This clonotype was seen only a few times. The chain combines TRBV30 with TRBJ1-1; a possible D gene is TRBD1 (5 bases). Germline lookup yields CDR1 GTSNPN and CDR2 SVGIG (reference sequence). V lost 5 bases and J lost 3, with 13 bases in between. The CDR3 totals 13 residues. CDR3 sequence reads: CAWAEGGDTEAFF. CDR3 nucleotide sequence: TGTGCCTGGGCCGAGGGAGGGGACACTGAAGCTTTCTTT.

This clonotype rates as hyperexpanded. This rearrangement joins TRBV11-2 to TRBJ1-2; 7 bases map to TRBD1. Germline V gene sequence: CDR1 SGHAT, CDR2 FQNNGV. The CDR3 loop spans 15 amino acids. The junction had 10 bases not matched to a gene; V was cut back by 5 bases and J by 4 bases. In nucleotides, the CDR3 is TGTGCCAGCAGCCCCCGGATGAGACAGGGCTATGGCTACACCTTC. Its translation: CASSPRMRQGYGYTF.

The rearrangement uses TRBV6-1 and TRBJ1-5; no clear D. The CDR3 has 15 residues. Germline lookup yields CDR1 MNHNS and CDR2 SASEGT. The V gene lost 6 bases and the J gene lost 7 bases, with 19 bases spanning the gap. CDR3 sequence: CASSPLRGAAQPQHF. For the CDR3, the DNA is TGTGCCAGCAGCCCCCTACGGGGAGCGGCGCAGCCCCAGCATTTT.

This clonotype was seen more than once but under ten times. This chain connects TRBV29-1 to TRBJ1-6; D perhaps matches TRBD1 (5 bases). The germline V gene has CDR1 SQVTM and CDR2 ANQGSEA. V lost 7 bases, J lost 9 bases, and 16 bases lay in between. This CDR3 has 13 residues. CDR3 DNA: TGCAGCGCGGTGGGAGGGGATGGTTCACCCCTCCACTTT. Encoded protein: CSAVGGDGSPLHF.